These 28 T cell receptor beta chains came from one sample sequenced in a study of vaccination effects on CD4 cells after COVID-19. Culturing for 9 to 10 days preceded CD4+ T cell isolation. Here immunoSEQ multiplex PCR was the method, and the copy in TCRdb shows in-frame clones only, minus some. The data show 50,000 to 75,000 clones, about three quarters seen once. The antigens for these receptors are not known. Sequenced material: CD4+ T cells from PBMCs cultured without peptide, taken before COVID-19 vaccination. These receptors all come from a human donor who received a COVID-19 vaccine.

The table lists this clone with a count of one. This chain connects TRBV5-1 to TRBJ1-1, with D unclear. The germline CDR1 and CDR2 sequences are SGHRS and YFSETQ. Trimming pared 0 bases from V and 5 bases from J, leaving 14 bases between. The CDR3 extends over 15 amino acids. CDR3 loop: CASSLVSPVGTEAFF. The CDR3 nucleotides read TGCGCCAGCAGCTTGGTGTCTCCGGTGGGGACTGAAGCTTTCTTT.

The chain carries TRBV28 and TRBJ2-7, with D perhaps TRBD2 (6 bases). The length of the CDR3 is 15 residues. The germline V gene encodes CDR1 MDHEN and CDR2 SYDVKM. V was cut by 2 bases and J by 7 bases, with 18 bases left in between. The CDR3 here is CASSLVGDRRGEQYV. CDR3 bases: TGTGCCAGCAGTTTAGTGGGTGATCGGCGGGGAGAGCAGTACGTC.

The chain recombines TRBV5-1 with TRBJ1-2; D remains unclear. Germline CDR1 is SGHRS and CDR2 is YFSETQ. The V end was cut by 1 base, the J end by 1 base, with 11 bases between. This CDR3 has 15 amino acids. The CDR3 DNA sequence: TGCGCCAGCAGCTTGTCTCACGGTGATAACTATGGCTACACCTTC. Protein product: CASSLSHGDNYGYTF.

This rearrangement joins TRBV9 to TRBJ2-3, with D possibly being TRBD1 or TRBD2 (5 bases each). Trimming removed 1 base from V and 0 bases from J, with 9 bases in between. Germline-derived CDR1 and CDR2 are SGDLS and YYNGEE. The CDR3 has 15 residues. CDR3 protein: CASSVWDASTDTQYF. In DNA, the CDR3 is TGTGCCAGCAGCGTATGGGACGCTAGCACAGATACGCAGTATTTT. Looking up the rest from reference TRBV9 and TRBJ2-3 gives the full variable domain: DSGVTQTPKHLITATGQRVTLRCSPRSGDLSVYWYQQSLDQGLQFLIQYYNGEERAKGNILERFSAQQFPDLHSELNLSSLELGDSALYFCASSVWDASTDTQYFGPGTRLTVL.

The chain combines TRBV19 with TRBJ2-3; D possibly corresponds to TRBD2 (6 bases). The CDR3 contains 16 residues. Deletions cut 6 bases from V and 5 bases from J, with 21 bases between. The V gene's germline CDR1 is LNHDA and CDR2 SQIVND (reference sequence). In DNA form, the CDR3 reads TGTGCCAGTAGAATGGGGACTCCTAGAGCCGTAGATACGCAGTATTTT. It is translated as CASRMGTPRAVDTQYF.

There are a few counts of this clone. The V gene is TRBV6-5, the J gene TRBJ1-2; maybe TRBD1 (5 bases). The CDR3 is 15 amino acids. The V gene's germline CDR1 is MNHEY and CDR2 SVGAGI. The V gene lost 0 bases and the J gene lost 6 bases, with 14 bases spanning the gap. DNA of the CDR3: TGTGCCAGCAGTTACTCGGGACGGACTGGAAATGGCTACACCTTC. It translates to CASSYSGRTGNGYTF.

The V and J genes are TRBV5-1 and TRBJ1-2; D is possibly TRBD1 (6 bases). Germline V gene data show CDR1 as SGHRS and CDR2 as YFSETQ. V was cut by 6 bases and J by 4 bases, with 19 bases left in between. This CDR3 spans 15 amino acids. CDR3 loop: CASTPNGGAGYGYTF. The CDR3 DNA is TGCGCCAGCACCCCCAACGGGGGGGCTGGCTATGGCTACACCTTC.

The chain is built from TRBV5-1 and TRBJ2-3; TRBD2 might be the D (5 bases). V dropped 0 bases and J dropped 4 bases, with 6 bases sitting between them. CDR3 length: 13 amino acids. Per germline, CDR1 SGHRS and CDR2 YFSETQ. This chain's CDR3 is CASSLGRADTQYF. CDR3 sequence (DNA): TGCGCCAGCAGCTTGGGGCGGGCAGATACGCAGTATTTT.

The chain links TRBV19 to TRBJ1-5; D gene unclear. V was shortened by 5 bases and J by 0 bases, with 14 bases between the two germline ends. Germline V CDR1 and CDR2: LNHDA, SQIVND (reference sequence). The CDR3 has 16 amino acids. CDR3 sequence reads: CASSLTTENSNQPQHF. The CDR3 bases are TGTGCCAGTAGTTTAACAACAGAGAATAGCAATCAGCCCCAGCATTTT.

This sequence joins TRBV30 and TRBJ2-5; D is uncertain. The V end was cut by 3 bases, the J end by 7 bases, with 9 bases between. This CDR3 is 11 amino acids long. Germline V gene sequence: CDR1 GTSNPN, CDR2 SVGIG (reference sequence). The CDR3, as DNA: TGTGCCTGGAGCGTCTTGGGGACCCAGTACTTC. It encodes CAWSVLGTQYF.

A few counts support this clone. This chain joins TRBV30 and TRBJ1-6, with D maybe TRBD1 (5 bases). The germline V gene encodes CDR1 GTSNPN and CDR2 SVGIG (reference sequence). This CDR3 comprises 15 residues. Trimming pared 0 bases from V and 7 bases from J, leaving 13 bases between. For the CDR3, the DNA is TGTGCCTGGAGTGTACAGGTCGACAGAAATTCACCCCTCCACTTT. Amino acids: CAWSVQVDRNSPLHF.

The chain joins TRBV30 to TRBJ1-2, with D hard to call. Trimming removed 4 bases from V and 0 bases from J, with 9 bases in between. The CDR3 covers 13 residues. Germline CDR1 GTSNPN, CDR2 SVGIG (reference sequence). The CDR3 DNA sequence: TGTGCCTGGAATAAACAGCCTAACTATGGCTACACCTTC. Its protein product is CAWNKQPNYGYTF. Complete variable domain (other parts from reference TRBV30 and TRBJ1-2): SQTIHQWPATLVQPVGSPLSLECTVEGTSNPNLYWYRQAAGRGLQLLFYSVGIGQISSEVPQNLSASRPQDRQFILSSKKLLLSDSGFYLCAWNKQPNYGYTFGSGTRLTVV.

V usage is TRBV24-1 and J usage is TRBJ1-4, with TRBD1 identical over 11 bases. The CDR3 is 15 residues long. The trim removed 4 bases at V and 7 bases at J, leaving 4 bases unmatched. Germline CDR1 and CDR2: KGHDR and SFDVKD. The CDR3 sequence: CATSEPGQGVEKLFF. For the CDR3, the DNA is TGTGCCACCAGTGAGCCGGGACAGGGGGTTGAAAAACTGTTTTTT.

V is TRBV12-5 and J is TRBJ2-2, with D possibly TRBD2 on 7 matching bases. The CDR3 is 14 residues long. V was shortened by 8 bases and J by 1 base, with 11 bases between the two germline ends. Germline V gene sequence: CDR1 LGHNT, CDR2 FRNRAP. CDR3 in DNA: TGTGCTAGTAGGGGGGGGGAGAACACCGGGGAGCTGTTTTTT. Its protein is CASRGGENTGELFF.

The chain links TRBV3-1 (or the pseudogene TRBV3-2) to TRBJ2-1; D is possibly TRBD1 (5 bases). V lost 0 bases to trimming and J lost 10 bases, with 10 bases between them. Per the germline V gene, CDR1 is LGHDT and CDR2 is YNNKEL (reference sequence). The CDR3 has 13 residues. The CDR3 nucleotides are TGTGCCAGCAGCCAAGAAAAGGGGTGGGAGCAGTTCTTC. Translated, it gives CASSQEKGWEQFF.

The rearrangement links TRBV12-3 or TRBV12-4 to TRBJ2-5; the D is unclear. The CDR3 contains 13 residues. Trimming took 5 bases from V and 5 from J, leaving 12 bases between them. The CDR3 is CASSILDAETQYF. The DNA for the CDR3 is TGTGCCAGCAGTATACTCGACGCGGAGACCCAGTACTTC.

The CDR3 reads CASSTVGVRQPQHF. In nucleotides, the CDR3 is TGTGCCAGTAGTACAGTGGGGGTCAGGCAGCCCCAGCATTTT. The chain uses TRBV19 and TRBJ1-5; TRBD1 might be the D (5 bases). There are 14 residues in the CDR3. The V end lost 4 bases, the J end lost 7 bases, and 14 bases lay between the germline ends. CDR1 and CDR2 (germline): LNHDA, SQIVND (reference sequence). Based on the CDR3 plus reference TRBV19 and TRBJ1-5, the full variable domain is DGGITQSPKYLFRKEGQNVTLSCEQNLNHDAMYWYRQDPGQGLRLIYYSQIVNDFQKGDIAEGYSVSREKKESFPLTVTSAQKNPTAFYLCASSTVGVRQPQHFGDGTRLSIL.

The chain carries TRBV18 and TRBJ1-1, with TRBD1 matching over 8 bases. Per the germline V gene, CDR1 is KGHSH and CDR2 is LQKENI. V shed 2 bases and J 4 bases; nucleotides not matched to a gene: 9. The CDR3 runs to 16 residues. The CDR3 coding sequence is TGTGCCAGCTCACCAAATGGAGGACAGGGTTCCACTGAAGCTTTCTTT. The encoded protein is CASSPNGGQGSTEAFF.

CDR3 in amino acids: CASSFPGELSTGELFF. CDR3 DNA: TGTGCCAGCAGCTTCCCAGGGGAATTGAGCACCGGGGAGCTGTTTTTT. The rearrangement joins TRBV5-4 to TRBJ2-2; possible D gene TRBD1, 6 bases. This CDR3 has 16 residues. The ends were cut back, 2 bases at V and 4 bases at J, with 15 bases in the middle. The germline V gene has CDR1 SGHNT and CDR2 YYREEE (reference sequence). The variable domain in full, completed from reference TRBV5-4 and TRBJ2-2, reads ETGVTQSPTHLIKTRGQQVTLRCSSQSGHNTVSWYQQALGQGPQFIFQYYREEENGRGNFPPRFSGLQFPNYSSELNVNALELDDSALYLCASSFPGELSTGELFFGEGSRLTVL.

A few counts support this clone. This chain connects TRBV2 to TRBJ1-5; tentatively, D is TRBD1 (5 bases). V lost 6 bases, J lost 3 bases, and 9 bases lay in between. The germline V gene encodes CDR1 SNHLY and CDR2 FYNNEI. The CDR3 runs to 13 residues. Written as DNA, the CDR3 is TGTGCCAGCAGATCGGACAACAATCAGCCCCAGCATTTT. Its protein product is CASRSDNNQPQHF. Using reference TRBV2 and TRBJ1-5 for the parts outside the CDR3, the full variable domain is EPEVTQTPSHQVTQMGQEVILRCVPISNHLYFYWYRQILGQKVEFLVSFYNNEISEKSEIFDDQFSVERPDGSNFTLKIRSTKLEDSAMYFCASRSDNNQPQHFGDGTRLSIL.

The chain has TRBV19 and TRBJ2-7; D is undetermined. This CDR3 spans 14 amino acids. The germline V gene has CDR1 LNHDA and CDR2 SQIVND (reference sequence). The V end was cut by 5 bases, the J end by 0 bases, with 11 bases between. As DNA, the CDR3 is TGTGCCAGTAGTCCAACACTAAGCTCCTACGAGCAGTACGTC. This gives the protein CASSPTLSSYEQYV.

This chain joins TRBV5-6 and TRBJ2-1; the D gene could be TRBD1 or TRBD2 (5 bases each). Trimming shortened V by 2 bases and J by 3 bases, and 18 bases separated the two germline ends. Per germline, CDR1 SGHDT and CDR2 YYEEEE. CDR3 length: 17 amino acids. CDR3 protein: CASSFPPGTRDYNEQFF. CDR3 nucleotide sequence: TGTGCCAGCAGCTTCCCTCCCGGGACGAGAGACTACAATGAGCAGTTCTTC.

The chain has TRBV18 and TRBJ2-7; 12 bases align to TRBD1. Looked up from germline, CDR1 is KGHSH and CDR2 is LQKENI. CDR3 length: 14 amino acids. Trimming removed 6 bases from V and 6 bases from J; junction bases left unmatched: 6. CDR3 sequence reads: CASSPGQGAAEQYV. CDR3 DNA sequence: TGTGCCAGCTCCCCGGGACAGGGGGCGGCCGAGCAGTACGTC.

The chain recombines TRBV4-2 with TRBJ2-3; 15 positions agree with TRBD2. The V and J ends lost 4 bases and 2 bases, in that order; junction bases with no gene match: 1. The CDR3 totals 16 residues. CDR1 and CDR2 (germline): LGHNA, YNFKEQ. The CDR3 is CASSRTSGGATDTQYF. For the CDR3, the DNA is TGTGCCAGCAGCCGGACTAGCGGGGGGGCCACAGATACGCAGTATTTT.

CDR3 DNA: TGTGCCAGCAGCAGGAGCTACAATCAGCCCCAGCATTTT. It specifies CASSRSYNQPQHF. This chain joins TRBV3-1 (or the pseudogene TRBV3-2) and TRBJ1-5; D is uncertain. Trimming took 5 bases from V and 3 from J, leaving 8 bases between them. The CDR3 consists of 13 residues. Germline assignment: CDR1 LGHDT and CDR2 YNNKEL (reference sequence).

This clone was picked up a small number of times. The chain recombines TRBV5-1 with TRBJ1-3, with D possibly matching TRBD1 (6 bases). Germline CDR1 reads SGHRS; CDR2 reads YFSETQ. The V end lost 3 bases, the J end lost 4 bases, and 17 bases lay between the germline ends. This CDR3 has 16 residues. CDR3 amino acids: CASSWTQGAPGNTIYF. CDR3 sequence (DNA): TGCGCCAGCAGCTGGACACAGGGAGCCCCCGGAAACACCATATATTTT.

As DNA, the CDR3 is TGTGCCACCAGTGATTCGGGGGGGAACCAAGAGACCCAGTACTTC. Protein sequence: CATSDSGGNQETQYF. The chain combines TRBV24-1 with TRBJ2-5, with TRBD2 matching over 8 bases. This CDR3 is 15 amino acids long. After removal of 2 bases from V and 0 bases from J, the junction contained 1 base not matched to a gene. CDR1 is KGHDR and CDR2 is SFDVKD in the germline V gene.

V and J are TRBV4-1 and TRBJ1-1; D is ambiguous. The V gene's germline CDR1 is MGHRA and CDR2 YSYEKL. With 4 bases removed from V and 3 bases from J, the gap between germline ends came to 9 bases. There are 13 residues in the CDR3. The CDR3: CASSRTFYTEAFF. CDR3 nucleotides: TGCGCCAGCAGCCGGACGTTCTACACTGAAGCTTTCTTT.